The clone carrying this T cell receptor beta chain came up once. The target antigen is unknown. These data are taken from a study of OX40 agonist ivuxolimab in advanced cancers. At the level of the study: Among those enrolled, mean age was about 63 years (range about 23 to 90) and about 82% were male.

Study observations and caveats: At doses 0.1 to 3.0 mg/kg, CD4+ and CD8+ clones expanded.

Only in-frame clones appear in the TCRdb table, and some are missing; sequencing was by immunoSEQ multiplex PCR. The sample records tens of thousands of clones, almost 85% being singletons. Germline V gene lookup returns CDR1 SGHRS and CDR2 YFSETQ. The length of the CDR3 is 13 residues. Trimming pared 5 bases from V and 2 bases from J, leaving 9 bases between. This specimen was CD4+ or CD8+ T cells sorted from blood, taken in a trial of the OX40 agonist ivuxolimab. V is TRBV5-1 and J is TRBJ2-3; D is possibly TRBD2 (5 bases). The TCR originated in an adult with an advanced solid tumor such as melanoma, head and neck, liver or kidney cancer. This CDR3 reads CASSDGITDTQYF. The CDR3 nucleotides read TGCGCCAGCAGTGACGGGATCACAGATACGCAGTATTTT. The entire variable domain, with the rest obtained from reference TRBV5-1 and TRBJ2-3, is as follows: KAGVTQTPRYLIKTRGQQVTLSCSPISGHRSVSWYQQTPGQGLQFLFEYFSETQRNKGNFPGRFSGRQFSNSRSEMNVSTLELGDSALYLCASSDGITDTQYFGPGTRLTVL.